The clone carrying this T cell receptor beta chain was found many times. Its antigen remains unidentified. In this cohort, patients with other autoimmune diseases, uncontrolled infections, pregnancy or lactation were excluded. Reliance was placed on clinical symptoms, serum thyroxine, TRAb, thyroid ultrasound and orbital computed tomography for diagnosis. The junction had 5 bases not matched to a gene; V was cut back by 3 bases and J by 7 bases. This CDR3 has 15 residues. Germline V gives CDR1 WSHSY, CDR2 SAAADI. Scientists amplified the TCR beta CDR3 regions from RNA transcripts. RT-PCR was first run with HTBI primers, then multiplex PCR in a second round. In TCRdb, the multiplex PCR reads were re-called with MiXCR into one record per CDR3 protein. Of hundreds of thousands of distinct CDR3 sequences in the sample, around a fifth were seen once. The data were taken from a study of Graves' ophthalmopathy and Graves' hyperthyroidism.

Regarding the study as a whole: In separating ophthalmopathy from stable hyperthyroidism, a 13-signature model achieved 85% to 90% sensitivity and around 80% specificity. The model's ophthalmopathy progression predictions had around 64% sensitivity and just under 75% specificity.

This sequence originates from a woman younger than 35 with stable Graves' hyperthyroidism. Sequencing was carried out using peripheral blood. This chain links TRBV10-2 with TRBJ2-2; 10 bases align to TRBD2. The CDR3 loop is CASSESGRAGGELFF. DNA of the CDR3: TGCGCCAGCAGTGAAAGCGGGAGGGCCGGCGGGGAGCTGTTTTTT.